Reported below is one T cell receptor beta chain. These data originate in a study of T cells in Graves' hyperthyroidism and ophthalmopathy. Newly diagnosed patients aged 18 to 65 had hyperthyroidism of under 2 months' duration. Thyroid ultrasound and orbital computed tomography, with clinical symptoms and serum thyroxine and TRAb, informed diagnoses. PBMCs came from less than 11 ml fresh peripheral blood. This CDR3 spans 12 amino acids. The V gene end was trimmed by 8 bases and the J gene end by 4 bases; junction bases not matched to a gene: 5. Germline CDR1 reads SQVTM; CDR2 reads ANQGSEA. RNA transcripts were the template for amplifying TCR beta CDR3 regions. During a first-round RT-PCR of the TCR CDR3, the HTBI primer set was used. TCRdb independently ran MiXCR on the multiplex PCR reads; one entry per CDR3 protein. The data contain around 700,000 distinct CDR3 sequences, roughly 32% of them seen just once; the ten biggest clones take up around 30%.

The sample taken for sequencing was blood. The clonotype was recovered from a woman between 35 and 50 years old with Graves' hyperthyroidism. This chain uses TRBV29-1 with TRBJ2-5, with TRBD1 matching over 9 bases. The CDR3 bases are TGCAGCTTAGGGACAGGGCTAGAGACCCAGTACTTC. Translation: CSLGTGLETQYF. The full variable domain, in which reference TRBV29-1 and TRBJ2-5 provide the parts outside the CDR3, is SAVISQKPSRDICQRGTSLTIQCQVDSQVTMMFWYRQQPGQSLTLIATANQGSEATYESGFVIDKFPISRPNLTFSTLTVSNMSPEDSSIYLCSLGTGLETQYFGPGTRLLVL.